A selection of T cell receptor beta chains follows, all from one sample in a study of T cells after yellow fever vaccination. TCRdb re-analysed the 5' RACE reads in MiXCR, keeping a single row per CDR3 protein. This table has around 310,000 distinct CDR3 sequences, 8% to 10% appearing once. The sample consisted of PBMCs, taken on the day of the first yellow fever vaccination. These receptor sequences come from a man aged 18-30 years who received the YFV17D yellow fever vaccine. Each CDR3 is given with its conserved first and last residue. The order of the fields is V gene, J gene, D gene, clone size, CDR3 DNA, CDR3 protein. A D gene is named only where the DNA matches it firmly. The size of a clone is reported for some rows only, either as once, few or many, or as a class for expanded clones.

TRBV3-1	TRBJ2-1	NA	few	TGTGCCAGCAGCCACTTCGAGGACTACCTCTCCTACAATGAGCAGTTCTTC	CASSHFEDYLSYNEQFF
TRBV12-5	TRBJ2-5	NA	few	TGTGCTAGTGGAAAAAAAACGCAAGAGACCCAGTACTTC	CASGKKTQETQYF
TRBV7-2	TRBJ2-3	TRBD2	few	TGTGCCAGCAGCTTTGGACGCGGGGGGCCTGCAGATACGCAGTATTTT	CASSFGRGGPADTQYF
TRBV19	TRBJ2-7	TRBD1	many	TGTGCCAGTAGTATACCGGGACAGGGGGCCCGAGAGCAGTACTTC	CASSIPGQGAREQYF
TRBV6-1	TRBJ2-3	NA	NA	TGTGCCAGCAGTGAAAGGGTTCAATCCGGGGGCACAGATACGCAGTATTTT	CASSERVQSGGTDTQYF
TRBV7-2	TRBJ2-5	TRBD2	many	TGTGCCAGCAGCTTAGTCGGGGGGGCCAGCCGAGAGACCCAGTACTTC	CASSLVGGASRETQYF
TRBV5-1	TRBJ2-1	NA	NA	TGCGCCAGCAGCCCAGGGGGGCTGCACAATGAGCAGTTCTTC	CASSPGGLHNEQFF
TRBV20-1	TRBJ2-3	NA	NA	TGCAGTGCTAGAGATCTCGAGGGGGGGCCTGGGACGCAGTATTTT	CSARDLEGGPGTQYF
TRBV20-1	TRBJ1-2	NA	NA	TGCAGTGCTAGACAGGCAGGCTACACCTTC	CSARQAGYTF
TRBV12-3/TRBV12-4	TRBJ1-1	TRBD1	NA	TGTGCCAGCAGCTACAGACAGGGCAGGAGGAACACTGAAGCTTTCTTT	CASSYRQGRRNTEAFF
TRBV29-1	TRBJ1-2	NA	NA	TGCAGCGTTGGTGGGGCCAGTCTAGCTAACTATGGCTACACCTTC	CSVGGASLANYGYTF
TRBV5-1	TRBJ2-4	NA	many	TGCGCCAGCAGCTTGGATGGTTTCAGGGGCAAAAACATTCAGTACTTC	CASSLDGFRGKNIQYF
TRBV20-1	TRBJ1-2	NA	few	TGCAGTGCTAGAGAGGAGTTCTATGGCTACACCTTC	CSAREEFYGYTF
TRBV4-1	TRBJ2-7	TRBD1	few	TGCGCCAGCAGCCAAGGGCCGGGACAGGAATACGAGCAGTACTTC	CASSQGPGQEYEQYF
TRBV6-1	TRBJ1-1	NA	once	TGTGCCAGCAGTGACAGGGCGGGCACTGAAGCTTTCTTT	CASSDRAGTEAFF
TRBV20-1	TRBJ2-5	NA	few	TGCAGTGCTAGCCTTCGGGGGTGGACCCAGTACTTC	CSASLRGWTQYF
TRBV29-1	TRBJ2-6	NA	few	TGCAGCGTTGAAGATCTGGGCAGCTCTGGGGCCAACGTCCTGACTTTC	CSVEDLGSSGANVLTF
TRBV28	TRBJ1-6	TRBD1	NA	TGTGCCATCAGTTTGGGACAGGTGCATAATAATTCACCCCTCCACTTT	CAISLGQVHNNSPLHF
TRBV3-1	TRBJ2-7	NA	NA	TGTGCCTGCTGCCAAGATCCGTCCAGGGCCAGGCCGTTGGAGCAGTACTTC	CACCQDPSRARPLEQYF
TRBV23-1	TRBJ2-1	NA	NA	TGCGCCAGCAGTCAACGCGGATGGGATGGCTCCTACAATGAGCAGTTCTTC	CASSQRGWDGSYNEQFF
TRBV9	TRBJ1-2	TRBD1	NA	TGTGCCAGCAGCCCCTCCTACAGGGGTGGCTACACCTTC	CASSPSYRGGYTF
TRBV5-6	TRBJ2-2	NA	few	TGTGCCAGCAGCTGGGGAAGGGGGGCCGCCGGGGAGCTGTTTTTT	CASSWGRGAAGELFF
TRBV6-5	TRBJ1-4	NA	few	TGTGCCAGCGAGAGACAAGTTAATGAAAAACTGTTTTTT	CASERQVNEKLFF
TRBV6-1	TRBJ1-1	TRBD1	NA	TGTGCCAGCACCGGGACAGCTAACCCTGAAGCTTTCTTT	CASTGTANPEAFF
TRBV7-2	TRBJ2-5	TRBD2	NA	TGTGCCAGCAGCCCGCCGGCCGTGGCGGGGGGACGAAAGACCCAGTACTTC	CASSPPAVAGGRKTQYF
TRBV10-3	TRBJ2-3	NA	many	TGTGCCATCAGTGAATGGGGGTACACAGATACGCAGTATTTT	CAISEWGYTDTQYF
TRBV5-1	TRBJ2-1	TRBD2	NA	TGCGCCAGCAGCTACGTAGCGGGGGGTCGGGAGCAGTTCTTC	CASSYVAGGREQFF
TRBV27	TRBJ2-7	TRBD1	NA	TGTGCCAGCGGCTTACAGGGGTCTTACTCCTACGAGCAGTACTTC	CASGLQGSYSYEQYF
TRBV9	TRBJ2-1	NA	NA	TGTGCCAGCAGCGTAGACGGGGGACACAATGAGCAGTTCTTC	CASSVDGGHNEQFF
TRBV28	TRBJ1-2	TRBD1	NA	TGTGCCAGCAGTAACAGGGGGCAGGCCCCCCATAGCTACACCTTC	CASSNRGQAPHSYTF
TRBV4-2	TRBJ2-1	NA	few	TGTGCCAGCAGCCGTCCTAGGATTGCTGAGCAGTTCTTC	CASSRPRIAEQFF
TRBV30	TRBJ1-2	NA	many	TGTGCCTCCCCTTACCCGGGGGATCGCCCCCCAGTCTTC	CASPYPGDRPPVF
TRBV30	TRBJ2-3	NA	NA	TGTGCCTGGAGCGTCGTGCTCGCAGATACGCAGTATTTT	CAWSVVLADTQYF
TRBV4-1	TRBJ1-2	NA	NA	TGCGCCAGCAGCCTAGGTCAGGGGCCGAACTATGGCTACACCTTC	CASSLGQGPNYGYTF
TRBV9	TRBJ2-4	NA	NA	TGTGCCAGCAGCGATCCCGGGACGGAAAACATTCAGTACTTC	CASSDPGTENIQYF
TRBV4-3	TRBJ2-3	TRBD2	many	TGCGCCAGCAGCCAAGAGTTTAGTGCTAGCGGGGGGGATACGCAGTATTTT	CASSQEFSASGGDTQYF
TRBV5-1	TRBJ1-1	NA	NA	TGCGCCAGCAGCTTGGGGCGAAATCCTGTTGAAGCTTTCTTT	CASSLGRNPVEAFF
TRBV20-1	TRBJ2-7	NA	NA	TGCAGTGCTAGACGATGGGAGTTAGCATCCTACGAGCAGTACTTC	CSARRWELASYEQYF
TRBV7-3	TRBJ2-1	NA	NA	TGTGCCAGCAGCTCCGGTGGGGCCCCTGGGCCGTTCTTC	CASSSGGAPGPFF
TRBV29-1	TRBJ1-2	NA	few	TGCAGCGTTGAGGTGGTCCGAGCCTCTGGCTACACCTTC	CSVEVVRASGYTF
TRBV10-1	TRBJ2-3	NA	many	TGCGCCAGCAGTGCAAGCGGCACAGATACGCAGTATTTT	CASSASGTDTQYF
TRBV19	TRBJ2-3	TRBD1	many	TGTGCCAGTAGTGGACGGGACAGGGGAGATACGCAGTATTTT	CASSGRDRGDTQYF
TRBV29-1	TRBJ2-6	TRBD1	many	TGCAGCGACCGACTTTCGACAGGGGGAATATCTGGGGCCAACGTCCTGACTTTC	CSDRLSTGGISGANVLTF
TRBV7-2	TRBJ1-1	TRBD1	many	TGTGCCAGCAGCTCTTCGGGGAGGGGGCTCATGAACACTGAAGCTTTCTTT	CASSSSGRGLMNTEAFF
TRBV5-1	TRBJ2-5	NA	NA	TGCGCCAGCCGCGAACTAGCAGGGGAGACCCAGTACTTC	CASRELAGETQYF
TRBV5-1	TRBJ1-2	NA	NA	TGCGCCAGCAGCTTGAGAGGGGACAATAACTATGGCTACACCTTC	CASSLRGDNNYGYTF